This TCR beta chain was obtained from a study of blood T cells in healthy people across ages. Then a second PCR, running roughly 7 to 11 cycles, was carried out with a sample-barcoded 5' primer and a J-beta primer mix. TCRdb re-called the 5' RACE reads with MiXCR, one entry per CDR3 protein. Altogether some 290,000 distinct CDR3 sequences are present, around 30% being singletons, with the ten largest covering approximately 30%. Study outcomes and limitations: Naive T cell percentage showed a strong correlation with TCR beta diversity.

Donors were healthy Caucasian individuals from Russia aged about 6 to 95. Each individual donor underwent a draw of approximately 10 milliliters of peripheral blood. With each sample, at least 5 micrograms of total RNA were extracted. This clonotype was seen a few times. Its antigen remains unidentified. It may be a read error: a sequence one base away is much more abundant. CDR1 is SQVTM and CDR2 is ANQGSEA in the germline V gene. This CDR3 region has 13 residues. The source is a woman in her 70s in good health. V usage is TRBV29-1 and J usage is TRBJ2-5; D possibly corresponds to TRBD2 (6 bases). Sequences were obtained from blood. DNA for the CDR3: TGCGGCGCCGAAGTGGAGGGCCGGGAGACCCAGTACTTC. Protein sequence: CGAEVEGRETQYF.